What follows are 9 T cell receptor beta chains derived from one specimen sequenced in a study of molecular identifiers for immune sequencing clone quantification. In TCRdb, the PCR reads were re-called with MiXCR into one record per CDR3 protein. The sample carries approximately 320,000 distinct CDR3 sequences, about 23% recorded once. The sequencing input was naive CD8+ T cells from blood, with Jurkat cell RNA spiked in. Subset indicated: FACS-sorted CD8+CD4-CCR7+CD45RA+ naive T cells. These receptors were taken from a human donor in good health. Some libraries in this study had Jurkat cell RNA spiked in.

This chain uses TRBV15 with TRBJ1-1, with 8 bases that match TRBD1. J gave up 10 bases and V 0 bases, and 10 bases lay outside the gene matches. The germline gives CDR1 LNHNV, CDR2 YYDKDF (reference sequence). The CDR3 sequence is 15 residues long. CDR3 region: CATSRDLGTGRGAFF. As DNA, the CDR3 is TGTGCCACCAGCAGAGATCTTGGGACAGGTCGTGGAGCTTTCTTT.

This chain connects TRBV6-5 to TRBJ2-2, with D perhaps matching TRBD2 (5 bases). CDR1 and CDR2 (germline): MNHEY, SVGAGI. The CDR3 runs to 13 residues. V lost 4 bases to trimming and J lost 7 bases, with 10 bases between them. The CDR3 region is CASSFRSGGELFF. The CDR3 DNA reads TGTGCCAGCAGTTTCCGAAGCGGCGGGGAGCTGTTTTTT.

This clonotype was observed at least ten times. The rearrangement uses TRBV4-1 and TRBJ2-3; D not certain. Germline assignment: CDR1 MGHRA and CDR2 YSYEKL. Trimming removed 1 base from V and 1 base from J, with 9 bases in between. The CDR3 length is 15 residues. The CDR3 spells CASSQGGSGTDTQYF. The CDR3 coding sequence is TGCGCCAGCAGCCAAGGGGGTTCGGGCACAGATACGCAGTATTTT.

Details on this clonotype: A read error may explain this, as a much larger clone is one base away. This chain links TRBV28 with TRBJ2-2; TRBD2 matches 10 bases. The CDR3 is 18 amino acids. Per germline, CDR1 MDHEN and CDR2 SYDVKM. V shed 2 bases and J 6 bases; nucleotides not matched to a gene: 12. Here the CDR3 reads CASSLRLAGVSGSGELFF. CDR3 nucleotides: TGTGCCAGCAGTTTACGGCTAGCGGGAGTATCAGGGTCCGGGGAGCTGTTTTTT.

This clonotype came up a few times. This sequence joins TRBV13 and TRBJ1-2; D remains ambiguous. Germline loops: CDR1 PRHDT, CDR2 FYEKMQ (reference sequence). The CDR3 is 13 amino acids. V was trimmed by 2 bases and J by 7 bases, leaving 11 bases between them. Written as DNA, the CDR3 is TGTGCCAGCAGCTTACCGAGTGCTAGTGGCTACACCTTC. It translates to CASSLPSASGYTF.

This clonotype came up many times. The chain has TRBV29-1 and TRBJ1-1; D not resolved. V dropped 2 bases and J dropped 4 bases, with 11 bases sitting between them. Germline CDR1 SQVTM, CDR2 ANQGSEA. This CDR3 spans 13 amino acids. As DNA, the CDR3 is TGCAGCGTTGAACCCCCAATGATCACTGAAGCTTTCTTT. This encodes CSVEPPMITEAFF.

With regard to this clonotype: A much larger clonotype is one base distant, so this may be a read error. This chain uses TRBV4-3 with TRBJ2-7; 12 bases align to TRBD2. The end of the DNA is better explained by TRBJ2-1, so the J call may be wrong. CDR1 is LGHNA and CDR2 is YSLEER in the germline V gene. The CDR3 is 16 residues long. The CDR3 spells CASSQETSGSSYEQFF. The CDR3, as DNA: TGCGCCAGCAGCCAAGAGACTAGCGGGAGCTCCTACGAGCAGTTCTTC.

Points on this clonotype: A read error may produce the germline difference seen at one junction end. This sequence joins TRBV6-5 and TRBJ2-3, with a tentative D call TRBD2 (6 bases). The CDR3 runs 16 residues. Looked up from germline, CDR1 is MNHEY and CDR2 is SVGAGI. The CDR3 is CASSYGDFASTDTRYF. In nucleotides, the CDR3 is TGTGCCAGCAGTTACGGGGACTTCGCTAGCACAGATACGCGGTATTTT.

There are many counts of this clonotype. This chain links TRBV5-1 with TRBJ1-5; D gene uncertain. Germline V gives CDR1 SGHRS, CDR2 YFSETQ. This CDR3 spans 15 amino acids. V lost 4 bases and J lost 0, with 11 bases in between. The CDR3 loop reads CASSQSGFSNQPQHF. CDR3 in DNA: TGCGCCAGCAGCCAAAGCGGTTTTAGCAATCAGCCCCAGCATTTT.